This T cell receptor (beta chain) was recovered during a study of blood T cell repertoires in COVID-19. Categorization into cohorts depended on clinical history that participants reported. Recovery among Cohort 3 donors was established by two negative PCRs, clearance, or symptom resolution. In the authors' methods: It was from reference gene primer amplification that nucleated cell counts were estimated. Generated by immunoSEQ multiplex PCR, the TCRdb table keeps only in-frame clones and is missing some. That table furnishes V, J and clone size, whereas the DNA furnished D and trimming. The top ten clones hold over 9% of a sample with just over 300,000 clones, about 89% of them seen once. Relative to its sample, this clone is medium-sized. There are 18 residues in the CDR3. Germline-derived CDR1 and CDR2 are SNHLY and FYNNEI. V shed 5 bases and J 5 bases; nucleotides not matched to a gene: 10.

The gene calls are TRBV2 and TRBJ2-2; 14 bases are a match to TRBD2. The TCR comes from a middle-aged woman who had recovered from COVID-19. Sequencing used PBMCs or T cells enriched from blood (not recorded which). The CDR3: CASSWPGLAGEETGELFF. CDR3 nucleotides: TGTGCCAGCAGTTGGCCGGGACTAGCGGGAGAGGAGACCGGGGAGCTGTTTTTT.